This is a list of T cell receptor beta chains from one sample in a study of shared clonotypes between healthy human individuals. Sequencing was performed with immunoSEQ multiplex PCR; in TCRdb, only in-frame clones are kept and a portion is missing. The sample holds about 1 million clones; 70% to 80% are singletons and the top ten take approximately 1.5%. The sample taken for sequencing was memory CD4+ T cells sorted from blood. The receptors derive from a man in his late teens or twenties in good health. Each CDR3 is given without its conserved first and last residue. Fields, in order: J gene, V gene, CDR3 protein.

TRBJ1-6 | TRBV30 | AWSVGTDNSPLH
TRBJ1-3 | TRBV10-3 | AISLQGLSGNTIY
TRBJ2-1 | TRBV30 | AWSVGLAGGSEQF
TRBJ2-3 | TRBV11-3 | ASSLRGRTDTQY
TRBJ2-7 | TRBV19 | ASSIVAGAPSYEQY
TRBJ2-7 | TRBV6-1 | ASSPKYEQY
TRBJ2-7 | TRBV5-1 | ASSLRQNYEQY
TRBJ2-1 | TRBV4-3 | ASSQVAGQF
TRBJ2-1 | TRBV4-2 | ASSQAGGSYNEQF
TRBJ2-3 | TRBV2 | ASSTGGTDTQY
TRBJ1-1 | TRBV6-1 | ASTLGGKLNTEAF
TRBJ2-1 | TRBV5-1 | ASSPGSSYNEQF
TRBJ2-7 | TRBV13 | ASSSTGSSYEQY
TRBJ2-1 | TRBV5-4 | ASSIPGQANEQF
TRBJ1-5 | TRBV7-9 | ASSLEGLGQPQH
TRBJ1-2 | TRBV30 | AWKSPTGYT
TRBJ2-5 | TRBV27 | ASSLGGAGNQETQY
TRBJ2-7 | TRBV19 | ASSTQSGKAYEQY
TRBJ2-7 | TRBV19 | APRMSPSSYEQY
TRBJ2-1 | TRBV7-2 | ASSFDGPTMRQF
TRBJ1-2 | TRBV7-2 | ASSLGYPGGGYGYT
TRBJ1-1 | TRBV28 | ASSLGRANTEAF
TRBJ2-1 | TRBV2 | ASRADYNEQF
TRBJ1-6 | TRBV13 | ASSLTIVGESPLH
TRBJ2-2 | TRBV23-1 | ASSWCETNTGELF
TRBJ2-2 | TRBV5-1 | ASSRDRTGELF
TRBJ2-1 | TRBV5-4 | ASSLSTHNRDEQF
TRBJ2-1 | TRBV30 | AWSKGDRLYNEQF
TRBJ2-5 | TRBV29-1 | SVDSARETQY
TRBJ1-3 | TRBV7-2 | ASSPADAVNTIY